This T cell receptor (beta chain) appears in the sequencing data of a study of post-analysis software for immune sequencing data. Overall study: In terms of disease course, relapsing-remitting, secondary progressive and progressive-relapsing multiple sclerosis were included. General observations from the study: Included in a set of roughly five TRBV segments more frequent in patients than controls were TRBV5-6, TRBV5-1 and TRBV20-1.

This CDR3 spans 14 amino acids. V was cut by 1 base and J by 3 bases, with 10 bases left in between. The germline CDR1 and CDR2 sequences are DFQATT and SNEGSKA (reference sequence). Regarding this clonotype: Its target is not known.

The library was made from cDNA and included unique molecular identifiers. Roughly 500,000 cDNA molecules were recovered from an input of about 1 to 10 million T cells. TCRdb fed the PCR reads into MiXCR, producing one record per CDR3 protein. Among roughly 800,000 distinct CDR3 sequences listed, about 45% were seen once. The sequence was collected from a girl aged 10 to 17 with multiple sclerosis. The sequenced sample was blood. The V and J genes are TRBV20-1 and TRBJ1-5, with D maybe TRBD1 (5 bases). In DNA form, the CDR3 reads TGCAGTGCTAGAGGCCAACAGGCCAATCAGCCCCAGCATTTT. Protein sequence: CSARGQQANQPQHF.